This T cell receptor (beta chain) was identified in a study of CD8 T cell repertoires and HIV-1 epitope variants. Study overall: Twenty-five autologous and known Gag and Nef epitope variant peptides each stimulated T cells separately. Epitopes were three Gag families plus Nef HW9 and YT9.

Concerning this clone itself: Its antigen is currently unknown.

Germline trimming cut 1 base from V and 4 bases from J; bases unmatched to any gene: 14. Germline loops: CDR1 MGHRA, CDR2 YSYEKL. The CDR3 has 19 residues. Some clones are missing from TCRdb's copy, which holds only in-frame ones; the method was immunoSEQ multiplex PCR. The sample has some 5,000 clones, about three fifths seen once. The gene calls are TRBV4-1 and TRBJ2-1; the match to TRBD1 covers 9 bases. This receptor was taken from a male donor with HIV. The material sequenced was cultured CD8+ T cells derived from PBMCs. This CDR3 is CASSQASRSGTGIYNEQFF. The CDR3 DNA sequence: TGCGCCAGCAGCCAAGCGTCCCGGTCCGGGACAGGGATTTACAATGAGCAGTTCTTC.